Listed here are 16 T cell receptor beta chains from one sample, sequenced in a study of CD8 T cells in ankylosing spondylitis. No antigen has been identified for these receptors. In TCRdb, the 5' RACE reads were re-called with MiXCR into one record per CDR3 protein. This sample has 670,000 or so distinct CDR3 sequences, with over 15% found just once. The study, taken as a whole, reports: Seemingly distinctive of ankylosing spondylitis blood was a TCR beta motif formed by eight highly homologous variants.

Source material: blood, either unsorted or a sorted T cell fraction (not recorded which). The source is a male donor with ankylosing spondylitis.

This clonotype was picked up a small number of times. The V call is TRBV6-1, the J call TRBJ2-1; no clear D gene. Germline V gene lookup returns CDR1 MNHNS and CDR2 SASEGT. The CDR3 length is 14 residues. V was shortened by 7 bases and J by 7 bases, with 17 bases between the two germline ends. Written as DNA, the CDR3 is TGTGCCAGCACCCAGAGTCTTCCTCCAAATGAGCAGTTCTTC. Protein product: CASTQSLPPNEQFF.

The chain uses TRBV6-2 or TRBV6-3 and TRBJ2-1; no clear D. V was cut by 2 bases and J by 9 bases, with 11 bases left in between. CDR3 length: 13 residues. CDR1 and CDR2 from the germline V gene are MNHEY and SVGEGT. CDR3 DNA sequence: TGTGCCAGCAGTTACGAGCCCTGGTTTGAGCAGTTCTTC. It encodes CASSYEPWFEQFF.

This chain connects TRBV27 to TRBJ1-1; 10 positions match TRBD1. The CDR3 has 16 amino acids. Per the germline V gene, CDR1 is MNHEY and CDR2 is SMNVEV (reference sequence). Trimming removed 5 bases from V and 4 bases from J; junction bases left unmatched: 10. This chain's CDR3 is CASSMGQGTLPTEAFF. CDR3 in DNA: TGTGCCAGCAGTATGGGACAGGGGACTCTGCCCACTGAAGCTTTCTTT.

The V and J genes are TRBV29-1 and TRBJ1-1; D unclear. Looked up from germline, CDR1 is SQVTM and CDR2 is ANQGSEA. Deletions cut 8 bases from V and 5 bases from J, with 15 bases between. The CDR3 is made up of 12 amino acids. CDR3 loop: CSTAEGGTEAFF. The CDR3 DNA is TGCAGCACTGCTGAAGGAGGGACTGAAGCTTTCTTT.

The rearrangement links TRBV7-8 to TRBJ1-1; no clear D gene. The V and J ends lost 0 bases and 0 bases respectively, with 8 bases between them. The germline CDR1 and CDR2 sequences are SGHVS and FQNEAQ. This CDR3 region has 15 residues. The CDR3 region is CASSLALPMNTEAFF. The CDR3 DNA reads TGTGCCAGCAGCTTAGCCCTTCCTATGAACACTGAAGCTTTCTTT.

The table lists this clonotype with a few counts. The chain combines TRBV5-1 with TRBJ2-2; 16 nucleotides align to TRBD2. CDR1 and CDR2 (germline): SGHRS, YFSETQ. The V gene end was trimmed by 7 bases and the J gene end by 4 bases; junction bases not matched to a gene: 16. This CDR3 contains 20 residues. The CDR3 coding sequence is TGCGCCAGCCGAGAATTACCGGGACTAGCGGGGGGGCGAAGCACCGGGGAGCTGTTTTTT. This gives the protein CASRELPGLAGGRSTGELFF.

The chain has TRBV4-3 and TRBJ2-7, with 11 positions matching TRBD1. Trimming removed 0 bases from V and 4 bases from J; junction bases left unmatched: 5. Germline-derived CDR1 and CDR2 are LGHNA and YSLEER. CDR3 length: 16 amino acids. CDR3 DNA: TGCGCCAGCAGCCAAGATCGGACAGGGGGCTCTTACGAGCAGTACTTC. It specifies CASSQDRTGGSYEQYF.

The chain has TRBV3-1 and TRBJ2-3; maybe TRBD1 (5 bases). V was cut by 6 bases and J by 0 bases, with 7 bases left in between. Germline loops: CDR1 LGHDT, CDR2 YNNKEL (reference sequence). The CDR3 runs to 13 residues. CDR3 amino acids: CASRQVSTDTQYF. The CDR3 nucleotides are TGTGCCAGCAGACAGGTTAGCACAGATACGCAGTATTTT.

The chain carries TRBV20-1 and TRBJ2-4; 9 positions agree with TRBD2. The V gene's germline CDR1 is DFQATT and CDR2 SNEGSKA (reference sequence). CDR3 length equals 17 residues. Trimming removed 5 bases from V and 0 bases from J; junction bases left unmatched: 11. The CDR3 spells CSAYDSGGTGAKNIQYF. The DNA of the CDR3 is TGCAGTGCTTATGATAGCGGGGGAACCGGAGCCAAAAACATTCAGTACTTC.

This clonotype has ten or more counts. The J gene is TRBJ2-2, the V gene TRBV11-2; D not certain. This CDR3 contains 16 residues. V was pared by 5 bases and J by 4 bases, with 17 bases between. CDR1 SGHAT and CDR2 FQNNGV come from the germline V gene. The CDR3: CASSTRSSGGTGELFF. DNA of the CDR3: TGTGCCAGCAGCACACGATCTTCGGGTGGCACCGGGGAGCTGTTTTTT.

J is TRBJ2-2 and V is TRBV28, with a possible D match to TRBD2 (6 bases). CDR1 and CDR2 (germline): MDHEN, SYDVKM. Trimming stripped 7 bases from V and 4 bases from J, with 16 bases between. This CDR3 spans 15 amino acids. This CDR3 is CASTPAGRFTGELFF. The CDR3 DNA follows: TGTGCCAGCACCCCCGCCGGGAGATTCACCGGGGAGCTGTTTTTT.

This clonotype has only a few counts. This chain joins TRBV12-3 or TRBV12-4 and TRBJ1-1; D remains unclear. Deletions cut 2 bases from V and 6 bases from J, with 7 bases between. The CDR3 has 12 amino acids. CDR3 amino acids: CASSLSFSEAFF. CDR3 nucleotides: TGTGCCAGCAGTTTAAGTTTCTCTGAAGCTTTCTTT.

The CDR3 nucleotides are TGTGCCAGCAGCCTATCGGGTCCGGCCGCGAACACCGGGGAGCTGTTTTTT. Amino acid sequence: CASSLSGPAANTGELFF. The rearrangement joins TRBV12-3 or TRBV12-4 to TRBJ2-2, with unresolved D. The CDR3 has 17 amino acids. The V end lost 6 bases, the J end lost 0 bases, and 17 bases lay between the germline ends.

This clonotype was seen a few times. The chain recombines TRBV5-1 with TRBJ2-1; no definite D call. Per germline, CDR1 SGHRS and CDR2 YFSETQ. The V end lost 0 bases, the J end lost 8 bases, and 12 bases lay between the germline ends. The CDR3 is 14 amino acids. This chain's CDR3 is CASSLEWGGHEQFF. CDR3 DNA: TGCGCCAGCAGCTTGGAGTGGGGTGGCCATGAGCAGTTCTTC.

The chain links TRBV5-6 to TRBJ2-5, with 8 nucleotides matching TRBD1. V lost 1 base to trimming and J lost 5 bases; unmatched junction nucleotides: 10. The CDR3 length is 16 residues. The germline V gene encodes CDR1 SGHDT and CDR2 YYEEEE. This CDR3 reads CASSLLGQGAWETQYF. The CDR3 DNA reads as TGTGCCAGCAGCTTGCTGGGGCAGGGGGCTTGGGAGACCCAGTACTTC.

This clonotype was counted only a few times. The rearrangement links TRBV7-9 to TRBJ2-6; perhaps TRBD2 as D (5 bases). V was pared by 3 bases and J by 3 bases, with 15 bases between. The CDR3 runs 17 residues. Germline V gives CDR1 SEHNR, CDR2 FQNEAQ (reference sequence). The CDR3 bases are TGTGCCAGCAGCTTTCCTTGGACCGGGGATGGGGCCAACGTCCTGACTTTC. Its protein product is CASSFPWTGDGANVLTF.